This T cell receptor beta chain was found in a study of T cell responses to AZD1222 COVID-19 vaccine. General observations from the study: Regions 160-218 and 743-854 held dominance among vaccine-associated CD4 TCRs, which spanned spike. With two AZD1222 doses given, Spike-specific TCR breadth and depth both rose. Repertoires were sampled only after the peak T cell response. Only a handful of individuals given AZD1222 were seropositive at baseline.

The CDR3 has 16 residues. CDR1 is SGDLS and CDR2 is YYNGEE in the germline V gene. V trimming: 4 bases; J trimming: 6 bases; junction bases outside the gene matches: 10. Produced via immunoSEQ multiplex PCR; TCRdb's table is partial and in-frame only. The repertoire holds about 100,000 clones, about 88% seen once, with around 1.8% in the top ten. On this clone itself: Its target is unknown.

This chain joins TRBV9 and TRBJ2-7; 13 bases map to TRBD2. The source was peripheral blood, collected on day 0 of AZD1222 vaccination. The sequence was collected from an adult in good health. The CDR3 loop is CASSPSLAGGPGEQYF. The CDR3 nucleotides read TGTGCCAGCAGCCCGTCACTAGCGGGAGGGCCGGGCGAGCAGTACTTC.